The clone carrying this T cell receptor beta chain showed up just once. Antigen: not known. The sample belongs to a study of T cell responses to AZD1222 COVID-19 vaccine. Profiled with immunoSEQ multiplex PCR; TCRdb holds only in-frame clones, not every one. The sample lists tens of thousands of clones; 75% to 90% were seen once. Regarding the study as a whole: Reportedly, nearly half of unique spike TCRs recognized epitopes outside B.1.351/B.1.1.7 mutations.

From germline, CDR1 is LNHDA and CDR2 SQIVND (reference sequence). V was cut by 1 base and J by 7 bases, with 10 bases left in between. The CDR3 has 13 amino acids. The chain uses TRBV19 and TRBJ1-2; D is undetermined. The starting material was peripheral blood, obtained 28 days after the second AZD1222 dose. The receptor was isolated from an adult who received the AZD1222 COVID-19 vaccine. The CDR3 here is CASSIGRLSGYTF. The DNA of the CDR3 is TGTGCCAGTAGTATAGGGCGGTTATCTGGCTACACCTTC.